This T cell receptor beta chain derives from a study of human T cells and chemical hapten exposure. The wider study: The upper back received 0.01% DPC by patch testing, with results read at 6 days. Diagnoses of alopecia areata, totalis or universalis occurred in mostly female patients.

Specified time point: patch test 3, about 24 weeks after DPC sensitization. Treatment specified: therapeutic diphenylcyclopropenone sensitization with weekly scalp DPC. This clonotype was seen many times. Within the library, unique molecular identifiers were attached to each individual cDNA molecule. TCRdb re-analysed the RACE reads in MiXCR, keeping a single row per CDR3 protein. The repertoire holds around 85,000 distinct CDR3 sequences, 10% to 15% seen once, with around 5.8% in the top ten. Sequenced material: whole blood, taken in connection with sensitization to the hapten diphenylcyclopropenone (DPC). The receptor comes from a woman aged 45-59 years with alopecia areata. Some clones in this sample may be carry-over from other donors' samples.

Here the CDR3 reads CASSLSSRSLYQETQYF. The CDR3 DNA reads TGTGCCAGCAGCTTAAGCTCGCGCAGCTTGTACCAAGAGACCCAGTACTTC. The chain employs TRBV7-6 and TRBJ2-5; D is uncertain. The CDR3 spans 17 residues. Trimming pared 2 bases from V and 0 bases from J, leaving 16 bases between. The germline CDR1 and CDR2 sequences are SGHVS and FNYEAQ.